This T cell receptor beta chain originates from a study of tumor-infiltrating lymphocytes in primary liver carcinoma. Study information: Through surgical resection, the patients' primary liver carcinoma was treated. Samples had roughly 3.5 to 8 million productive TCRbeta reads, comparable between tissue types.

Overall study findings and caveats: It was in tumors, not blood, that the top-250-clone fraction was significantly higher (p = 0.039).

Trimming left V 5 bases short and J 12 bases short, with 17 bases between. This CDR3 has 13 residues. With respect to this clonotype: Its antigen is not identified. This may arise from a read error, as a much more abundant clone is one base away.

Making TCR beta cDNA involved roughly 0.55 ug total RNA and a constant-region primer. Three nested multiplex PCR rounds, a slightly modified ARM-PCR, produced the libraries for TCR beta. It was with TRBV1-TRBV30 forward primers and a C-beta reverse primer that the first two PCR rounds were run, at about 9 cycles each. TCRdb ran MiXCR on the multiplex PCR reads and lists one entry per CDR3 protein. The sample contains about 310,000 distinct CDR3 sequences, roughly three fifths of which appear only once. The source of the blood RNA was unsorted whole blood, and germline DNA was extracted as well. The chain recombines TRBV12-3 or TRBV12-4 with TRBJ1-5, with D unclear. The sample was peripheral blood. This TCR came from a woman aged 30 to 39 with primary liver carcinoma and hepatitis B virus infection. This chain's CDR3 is CASSRSDNNRQHF. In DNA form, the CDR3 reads TGTGCCAGCAGTCGGAGTGATAACAACCGCCAGCATTTT.